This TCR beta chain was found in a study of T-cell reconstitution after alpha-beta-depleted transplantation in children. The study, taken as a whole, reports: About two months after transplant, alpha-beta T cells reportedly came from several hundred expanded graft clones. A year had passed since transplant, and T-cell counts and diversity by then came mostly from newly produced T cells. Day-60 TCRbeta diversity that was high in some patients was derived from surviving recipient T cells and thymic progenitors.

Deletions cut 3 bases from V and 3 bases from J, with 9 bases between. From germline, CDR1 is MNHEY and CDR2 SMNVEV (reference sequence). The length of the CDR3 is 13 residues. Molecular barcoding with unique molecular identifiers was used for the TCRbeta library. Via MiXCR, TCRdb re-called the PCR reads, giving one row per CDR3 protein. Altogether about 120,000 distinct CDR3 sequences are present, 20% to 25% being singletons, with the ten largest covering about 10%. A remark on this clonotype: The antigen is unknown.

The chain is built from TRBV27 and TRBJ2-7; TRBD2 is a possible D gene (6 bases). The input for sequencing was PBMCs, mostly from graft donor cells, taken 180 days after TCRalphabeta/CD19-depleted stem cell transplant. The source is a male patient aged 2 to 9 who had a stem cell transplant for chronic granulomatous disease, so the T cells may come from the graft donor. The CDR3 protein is CASSFISGYEQYF. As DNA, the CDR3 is TGTGCCAGCAGTTTTATTAGCGGCTACGAGCAGTACTTC.